This TCR beta chain was sequenced in a study of T-cell memory formation after mild COVID-19. CDR3 length: 15 residues. The ends lost 4 bases at V and 4 bases at J; junction bases unmatched: 4. Germline V gene lookup returns CDR1 SGHTA and CDR2 FQGNSA. There are a few counts of this clonotype. Its target is unknown. UMIs and sample barcodes were carried by the TCR alpha and TCR beta cDNA libraries that 5'RACE produced using constant-segment primers. TCRdb re-analysed the 5' RACE reads in MiXCR, keeping a single row per CDR3 protein. This sample has roughly 350,000 distinct CDR3 sequences, with roughly 20% found just once. General study points: CD4+ contracting clones lay mainly in CM and EM, CD8+ ones in EMRA. A subset of responding clones appeared in pre-infection memory, suggesting cross-reactive memory joined.

The clonotype originates from an adult woman who had mild COVID-19 (a few samples of this study predate the infection). Cell type and time point are not known. The source material was PBMCs or a T cell subset sorted from them (not recorded which). The chain carries TRBV7-2 and TRBJ1-2; 12 nucleotides align to TRBD1. The CDR3 coding sequence is TGTGCCAGCAGCTCGCCGGGACAGGGGGCCTATGGCTACACCTTC. The encoded protein is CASSSPGQGAYGYTF.